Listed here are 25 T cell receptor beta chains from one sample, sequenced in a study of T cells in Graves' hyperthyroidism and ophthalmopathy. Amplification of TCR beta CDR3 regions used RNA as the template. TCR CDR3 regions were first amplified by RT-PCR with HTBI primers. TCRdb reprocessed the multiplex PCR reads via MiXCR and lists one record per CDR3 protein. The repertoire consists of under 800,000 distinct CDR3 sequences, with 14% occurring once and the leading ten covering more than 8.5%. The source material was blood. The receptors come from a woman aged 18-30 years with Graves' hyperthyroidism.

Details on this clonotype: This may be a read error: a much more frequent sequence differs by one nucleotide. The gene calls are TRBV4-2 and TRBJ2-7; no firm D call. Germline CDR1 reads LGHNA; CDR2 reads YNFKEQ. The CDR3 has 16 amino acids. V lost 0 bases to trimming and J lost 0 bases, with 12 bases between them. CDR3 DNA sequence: TGTGCCAGCAGCCAAGATCCGGTGGCCTTCTCCTACGAGCAGTACTTC. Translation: CASSQDPVAFSYEQYF.

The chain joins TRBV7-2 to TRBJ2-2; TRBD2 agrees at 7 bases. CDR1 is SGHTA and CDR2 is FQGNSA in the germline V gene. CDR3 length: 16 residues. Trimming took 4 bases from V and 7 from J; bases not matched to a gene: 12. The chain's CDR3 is CASSSPYGRANGELFF. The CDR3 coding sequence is TGTGCCAGCAGCTCCCCGTATGGGAGGGCCAACGGGGAGCTGTTTTTT.

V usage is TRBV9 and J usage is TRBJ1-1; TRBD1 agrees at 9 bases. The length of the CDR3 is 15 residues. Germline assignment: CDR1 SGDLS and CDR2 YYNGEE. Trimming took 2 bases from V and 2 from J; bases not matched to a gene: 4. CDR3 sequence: CASSVTGGRNTEAFF. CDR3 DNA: TGTGCCAGCAGCGTCACAGGGGGCCGTAACACTGAAGCTTTCTTT.

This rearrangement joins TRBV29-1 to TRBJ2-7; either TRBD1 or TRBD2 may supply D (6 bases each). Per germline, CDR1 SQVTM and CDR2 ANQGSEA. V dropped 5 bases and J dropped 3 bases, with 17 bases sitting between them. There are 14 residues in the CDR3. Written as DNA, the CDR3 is TGCAGCGTTTTCGGGGGCGTAGGAGGCTACGAGCAGTACTTC. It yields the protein CSVFGGVGGYEQYF.

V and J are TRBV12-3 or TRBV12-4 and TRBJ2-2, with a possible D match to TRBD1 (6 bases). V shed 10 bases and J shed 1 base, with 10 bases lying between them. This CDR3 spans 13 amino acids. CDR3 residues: CATCRGNTGELFF. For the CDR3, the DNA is TGTGCCACCTGCAGGGGGAACACCGGGGAGCTGTTTTTT.

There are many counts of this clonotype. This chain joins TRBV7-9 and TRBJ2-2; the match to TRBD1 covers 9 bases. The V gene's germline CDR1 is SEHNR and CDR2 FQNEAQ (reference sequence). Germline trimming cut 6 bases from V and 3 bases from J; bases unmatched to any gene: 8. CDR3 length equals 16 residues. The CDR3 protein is CASRDTGGTDTGELFF. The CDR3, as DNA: TGTGCCAGCAGGGACACAGGGGGCACGGACACCGGGGAGCTGTTTTTT.

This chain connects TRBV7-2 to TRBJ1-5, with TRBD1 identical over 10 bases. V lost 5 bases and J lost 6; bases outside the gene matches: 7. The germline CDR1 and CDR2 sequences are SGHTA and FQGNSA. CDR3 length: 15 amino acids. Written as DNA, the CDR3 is TGTGCCAGCAGCCCGGACAGGGGGGAAGGTCAGCCCCAGCATTTT. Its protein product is CASSPDRGEGQPQHF.

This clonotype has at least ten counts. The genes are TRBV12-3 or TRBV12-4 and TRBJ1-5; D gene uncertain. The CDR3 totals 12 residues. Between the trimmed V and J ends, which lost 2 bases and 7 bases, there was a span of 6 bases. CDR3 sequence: CASSLSRQPQHF. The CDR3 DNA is TGTGCCAGCAGTTTATCCCGGCAGCCCCAGCATTTT.

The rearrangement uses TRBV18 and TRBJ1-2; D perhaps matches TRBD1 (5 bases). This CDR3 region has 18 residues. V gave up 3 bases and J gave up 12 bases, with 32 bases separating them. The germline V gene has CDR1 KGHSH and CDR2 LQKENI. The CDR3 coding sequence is TGTGCCAGCTCACCTGTACAGGCGCTGGTCGCGGGGAATCGGGACGACACCTTC. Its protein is CASSPVQALVAGNRDDTF.

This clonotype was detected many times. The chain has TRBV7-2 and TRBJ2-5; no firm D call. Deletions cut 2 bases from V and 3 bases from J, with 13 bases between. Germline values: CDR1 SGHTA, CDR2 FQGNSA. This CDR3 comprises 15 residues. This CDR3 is CASSLFTRPEETQYF. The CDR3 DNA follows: TGTGCCAGCAGCTTATTTACCCGTCCAGAAGAGACCCAGTACTTC.

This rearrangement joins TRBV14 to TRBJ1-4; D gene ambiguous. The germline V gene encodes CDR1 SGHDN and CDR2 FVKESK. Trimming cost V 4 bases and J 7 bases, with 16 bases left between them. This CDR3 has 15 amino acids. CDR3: CASSPKLSLSEKLFF. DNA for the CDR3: TGTGCCAGCAGCCCTAAACTCTCTCTGAGTGAAAAACTGTTTTTT.

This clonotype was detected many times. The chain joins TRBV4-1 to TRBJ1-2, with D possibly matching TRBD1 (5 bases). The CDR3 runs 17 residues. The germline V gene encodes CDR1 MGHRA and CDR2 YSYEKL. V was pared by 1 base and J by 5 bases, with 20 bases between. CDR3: CASSQVPSAGTEYGYTF. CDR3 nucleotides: TGCGCCAGCAGCCAAGTACCGAGTGCCGGGACGGAGTATGGCTACACCTTC.

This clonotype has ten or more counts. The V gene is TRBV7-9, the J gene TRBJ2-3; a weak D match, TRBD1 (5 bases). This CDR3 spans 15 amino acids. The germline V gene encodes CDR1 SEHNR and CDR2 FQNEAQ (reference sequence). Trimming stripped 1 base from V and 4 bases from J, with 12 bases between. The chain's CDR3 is CASSLEGRVADTQYF. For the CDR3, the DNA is TGTGCCAGCAGCTTAGAAGGCAGGGTCGCAGATACGCAGTATTTT.

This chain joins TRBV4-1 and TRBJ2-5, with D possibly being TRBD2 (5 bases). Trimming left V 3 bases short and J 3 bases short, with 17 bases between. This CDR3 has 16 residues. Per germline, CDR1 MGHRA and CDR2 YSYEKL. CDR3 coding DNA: TGCGCCAGCAGCCATTCCCCCCGGAGCGGAGAAGAGACCCAGTACTTC. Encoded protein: CASSHSPRSGEETQYF.

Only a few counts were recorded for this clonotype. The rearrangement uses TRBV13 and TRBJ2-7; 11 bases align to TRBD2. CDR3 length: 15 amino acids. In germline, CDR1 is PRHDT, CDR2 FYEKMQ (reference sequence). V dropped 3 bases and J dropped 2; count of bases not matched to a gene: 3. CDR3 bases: TGTGCCAGCAGCTTTCAGGGACTAGCGGCCTACGAGCAGTACTTC. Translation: CASSFQGLAAYEQYF. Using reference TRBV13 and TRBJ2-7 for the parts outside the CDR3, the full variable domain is AAGVIQSPRHLIKEKRETATLKCYPIPRHDTVYWYQQGPGQDPQFLISFYEKMQSDKGSIPDRFSAQQFSDYHSELNMSSLELGDSALYFCASSFQGLAAYEQYFGPGTRLTVT.

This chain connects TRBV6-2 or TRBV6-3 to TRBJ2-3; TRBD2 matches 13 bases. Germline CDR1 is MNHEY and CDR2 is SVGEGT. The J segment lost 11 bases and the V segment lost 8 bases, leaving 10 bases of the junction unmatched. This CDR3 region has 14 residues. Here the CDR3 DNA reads TGTGCCAGCGGCGGACTAGCGGGAGTTTTTCGGCAGTATTTT. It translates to CASGGLAGVFRQYF.

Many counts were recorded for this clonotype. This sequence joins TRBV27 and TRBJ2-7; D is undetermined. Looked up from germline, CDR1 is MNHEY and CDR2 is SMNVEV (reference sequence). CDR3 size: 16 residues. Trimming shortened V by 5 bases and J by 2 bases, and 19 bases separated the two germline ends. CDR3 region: CASSPSVGSSTYEQYF. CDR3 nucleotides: TGTGCCAGCAGTCCCTCCGTAGGCAGCTCGACCTACGAGCAGTACTTC.

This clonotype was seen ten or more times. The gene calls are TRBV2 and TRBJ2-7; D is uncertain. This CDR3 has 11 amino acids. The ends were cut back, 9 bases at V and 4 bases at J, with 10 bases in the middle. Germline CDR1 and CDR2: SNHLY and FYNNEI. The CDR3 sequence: CASQVIYEQYF. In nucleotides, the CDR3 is TGTGCCAGTCAGGTCATATACGAGCAGTACTTC.

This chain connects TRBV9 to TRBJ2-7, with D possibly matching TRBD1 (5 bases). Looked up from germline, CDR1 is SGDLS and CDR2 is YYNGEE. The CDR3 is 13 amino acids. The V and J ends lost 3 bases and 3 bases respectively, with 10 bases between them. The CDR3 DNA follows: TGTGCCAGCAGCGCGACAGAGTACTACGAGCAGTACTTC. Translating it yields CASSATEYYEQYF. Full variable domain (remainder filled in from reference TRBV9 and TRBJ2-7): DSGVTQTPKHLITATGQRVTLRCSPRSGDLSVYWYQQSLDQGLQFLIQYYNGEERAKGNILERFSAQQFPDLHSELNLSSLELGDSALYFCASSATEYYEQYFGPGTRLTVT.

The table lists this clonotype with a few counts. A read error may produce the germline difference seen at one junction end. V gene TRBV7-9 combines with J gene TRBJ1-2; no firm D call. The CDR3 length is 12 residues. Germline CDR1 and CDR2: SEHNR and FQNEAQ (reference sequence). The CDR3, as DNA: TGTGCCAGCAGCTTAGTCACCAGTTCCCTCGCCTTC. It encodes CASSLVTSSLAF.

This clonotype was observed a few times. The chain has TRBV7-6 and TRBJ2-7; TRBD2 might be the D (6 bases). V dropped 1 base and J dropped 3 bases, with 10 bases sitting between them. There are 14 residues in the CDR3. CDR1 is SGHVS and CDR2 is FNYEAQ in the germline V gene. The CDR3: CASSLGGESYEQYF. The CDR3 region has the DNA TGTGCCAGCAGCTTAGGGGGGGAAAGCTACGAGCAGTACTTC. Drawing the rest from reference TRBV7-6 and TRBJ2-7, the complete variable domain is GAGVSQSPRYKVTKRGQDVALRCDPISGHVSLYWYRQALGQGPEFLTYFNYEAQQDKSGLPNDRFSAERPEGSISTLTIQRTEQRDSAMYRCASSLGGESYEQYFGPGTRLTVT.

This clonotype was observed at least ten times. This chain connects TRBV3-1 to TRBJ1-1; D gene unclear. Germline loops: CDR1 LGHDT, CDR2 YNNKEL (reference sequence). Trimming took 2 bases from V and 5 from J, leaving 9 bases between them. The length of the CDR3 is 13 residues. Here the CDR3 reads CASSQSVVTEAFF. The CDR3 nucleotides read TGTGCCAGCAGCCAATCAGTTGTGACTGAAGCTTTCTTT.

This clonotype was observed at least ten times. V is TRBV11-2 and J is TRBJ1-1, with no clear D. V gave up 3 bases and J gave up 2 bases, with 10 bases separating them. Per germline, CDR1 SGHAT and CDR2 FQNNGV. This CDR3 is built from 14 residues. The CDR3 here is CASSFGPSNTEAFF. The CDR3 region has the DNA TGTGCCAGCAGCTTTGGCCCTTCCAACACTGAAGCTTTCTTT.

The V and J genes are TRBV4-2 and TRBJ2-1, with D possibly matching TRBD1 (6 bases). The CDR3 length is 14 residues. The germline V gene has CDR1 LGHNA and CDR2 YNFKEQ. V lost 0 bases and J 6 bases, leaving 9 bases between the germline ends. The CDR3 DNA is TGTGCCAGCAGCCAAGATGGGACAATCAATGAGCAGTTCTTC. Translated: CASSQDGTINEQFF.

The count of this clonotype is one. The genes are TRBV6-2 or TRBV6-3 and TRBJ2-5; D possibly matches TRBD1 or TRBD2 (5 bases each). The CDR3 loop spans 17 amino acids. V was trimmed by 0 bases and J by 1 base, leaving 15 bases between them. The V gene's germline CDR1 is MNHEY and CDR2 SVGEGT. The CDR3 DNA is TGTGCCAGCAGTTACTCTAACGCCGGGACGGTCCAAGAGACCCAGTACTTC. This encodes CASSYSNAGTVQETQYF.